The 14 T cell receptor beta chains listed next were all sequenced from one sample in a study of blood T cell repertoires in COVID-19. Sequenced by immunoSEQ multiplex PCR; TCRdb stores in-frame clones only, minus some. The sample lists 350,000 to 450,000 clones; 80% to 90% were seen once. The source material was PBMCs or T cells enriched from blood (not recorded which). All receptors derive from a man aged 25-45 years who had recovered from COVID-19.

This clone was seen once. This CDR3 is also generated by other DNA sequences in the sample. The gene calls are TRBV5-1 and TRBJ2-5; 9 bases are shared with TRBD1. Germline V lookup: CDR1 SGHRS, CDR2 YFSETQ. With V trimmed by 0 bases and J by 3 bases, 3 bases remained unmatched. The length of the CDR3 is 15 residues. This CDR3 reads CASSLGTGGEETQYF. CDR3 coding DNA: TGCGCCAGCAGCTTGGGTACAGGGGGCGAAGAGACCCAGTACTTC.

In its sample, this clone was seen a few times. The DNA for the CDR3 is TGTGCCAGCAGCGCGCCAGGGGCCAACACCATATATTTT. Protein product: CASSAPGANTIYF. The chain joins TRBV3-1 (or the pseudogene TRBV3-2) to TRBJ1-3; weak D call: TRBD1 (6 bases). Germline CDR1 is LGHDT and CDR2 is YNNKEL (reference sequence). Trimming left V 5 bases short and J 7 bases short, with 12 bases between. CDR3 size: 13 residues.

The chain has TRBV13 and TRBJ2-5; D might be TRBD2 (6 bases). The V and J ends lost 2 bases and 2 bases respectively, with 15 bases between them. CDR3 length: 16 amino acids. Germline CDR1 is PRHDT and CDR2 is FYEKMQ (reference sequence). The CDR3 loop is CASSLWPPGEQETQYF. The CDR3 DNA sequence: TGTGCCAGCAGCTTATGGCCGCCGGGGGAACAAGAGACCCAGTACTTC.

The chain links TRBV11-2 to TRBJ1-3; 8 nucleotides agree with TRBD1. This CDR3 is built from 15 residues. From germline, CDR1 is SGHAT and CDR2 FQNNGV. With 5 bases clipped from V and 4 bases from J, the junction kept 7 bases outside the gene matches. The chain's CDR3 is CASSRDRLFGNTIYF. The CDR3 DNA reads as TGTGCCAGCAGCCGGGACAGGCTTTTCGGAAACACCATATATTTT. Supplemented by reference TRBV11-2 and TRBJ1-3, the full variable domain reads EAGVAQSPRYKIIEKRQSVAFWCNPISGHATLYWYQQILGQGPKLLIQFQNNGVVDDSQLPKDRFSAERLKGVDSTLKIQPAKLEDSAVYLCASSRDRLFGNTIYFGEGSWLTVV.

V is TRBV13 and J is TRBJ2-1; 11 bases match TRBD2. The CDR3 is 17 amino acids. CDR1 and CDR2 (germline): PRHDT, FYEKMQ (reference sequence). The junction had 4 bases not matched to a gene; V was cut back by 3 bases and J by 0 bases. CDR3 coding DNA: TGTGCCAGCAGCTTTAGCGGGAGGGCCGGCTCCTACAATGAGCAGTTCTTC. This encodes CASSFSGRAGSYNEQFF.

This sequence joins TRBV2 and TRBJ2-2, with TRBD1 identical over 9 bases. Trimming at V came to 7 bases and at J to 6 bases, leaving 3 bases not matched to a gene. From germline, CDR1 is SNHLY and CDR2 FYNNEI. This CDR3 spans 13 amino acids. In DNA, the CDR3 is TGTGCCAGCAAACAGGGGGCTTCCGGGGAGCTGTTTTTT. This codes for CASKQGASGELFF. The full variable domain, completed using reference TRBV2 and TRBJ2-2, is EPEVTQTPSHQVTQMGQEVILRCVPISNHLYFYWYRQILGQKVEFLVSFYNNEISEKSEIFDDQFSVERPDGSNFTLKIRSTKLEDSAMYFCASKQGASGELFFGEGSRLTVL.

This clone was observed once. V and J are TRBV28 and TRBJ1-4; D is ambiguous. CDR1 and CDR2 (germline): MDHEN, SYDVKM. The CDR3 is 13 residues long. V was pared by 6 bases and J by 5 bases, with 10 bases between. CDR3 DNA sequence: TGTGCCAGCAGGAGATCGGGGAATGAAAAACTGTTTTTT. Its translation: CASRRSGNEKLFF.

This clone has just one count. The chain recombines TRBV12-5 with TRBJ2-2; 7 bases align to TRBD2. Germline assignment: CDR1 LGHNT and CDR2 FRNRAP. This CDR3 is built from 16 residues. Unmatched junction bases numbered 9, after V lost 7 bases and J lost 1 base. The CDR3 DNA reads as TGTGCTAGTGCCCCTTCTCCGGGGGGGAACACCGGGGAGCTGTTTTTT. Translating gives CASAPSPGGNTGELFF.

The chain recombines TRBV15 with TRBJ2-1, with 7 bases matching TRBD1. Trimming removed 5 bases from V and 7 bases from J; junction bases left unmatched: 5. Germline V lookup: CDR1 LNHNV, CDR2 YYDKDF (reference sequence). This CDR3 is built from 13 residues. The CDR3 loop reads CATSPGTANEQFF. Here the CDR3 DNA reads TGTGCCACCAGCCCCGGGACAGCTAATGAGCAGTTCTTC.

The chain links TRBV13 to TRBJ2-7, with D hard to call. Germline V gene sequence: CDR1 PRHDT, CDR2 FYEKMQ (reference sequence). Trimming took off 5 bases at V and 4 bases at J, with 15 bases between the two ends. CDR3 length: 14 residues. CDR3 protein: CASSPPKRVYEQYF. For the CDR3, the DNA is TGTGCCAGCAGCCCCCCTAAAAGAGTGTACGAGCAGTACTTC.

At least ten counts were recorded for this clone. The chain combines TRBV19 with TRBJ2-2, with D maybe TRBD1 (5 bases). Trimming stripped 2 bases from V and 4 bases from J, with 8 bases between. This CDR3 contains 14 residues. Germline V CDR1 and CDR2: LNHDA, SQIVND (reference sequence). CDR3 coding DNA: TGTGCCAGTAGTATACAGGGAATCACCGGGGAGCTGTTTTTT. It yields the protein CASSIQGITGELFF.

The CDR3, as DNA: TGTGCCAGCAGTTACGGGGGGGCCAATTCACCCCTCCACTTT. Its translation is CASSYGGANSPLHF. J is TRBJ1-6 and V is TRBV6-5; D perhaps matches TRBD1 (6 bases). V lost 2 bases and J 7 bases, leaving 9 bases between the germline ends. Looked up from germline, CDR1 is MNHEY and CDR2 is SVGAGI. The CDR3 has 14 amino acids.

This clone was counted once. The sample contains more than one DNA sequence encoding this CDR3. The rearrangement uses TRBV13 and TRBJ2-1; 8 bases map to TRBD2. The CDR3 consists of 14 residues. In germline, CDR1 is PRHDT, CDR2 FYEKMQ (reference sequence). The J segment lost 9 bases and the V segment lost 0 bases, leaving 4 bases of the junction unmatched. In DNA, the CDR3 is TGTGCCAGCAGCTTAGGACTAGCGGTACTTGAGCAGTTCTTC. Protein product: CASSLGLAVLEQFF.

This rearrangement joins TRBV24-1 to TRBJ2-7; 9 bases line up with TRBD2. This CDR3 spans 14 amino acids. The trim removed 4 bases at V and 4 bases at J, leaving 4 bases unmatched. The germline CDR1 and CDR2 sequences are KGHDR and SFDVKD. CDR3 loop: CATSESSGKYEQYF. CDR3 nucleotides: TGTGCCACCAGTGAGTCTAGCGGGAAATACGAGCAGTACTTC.